Detailed here is one T cell receptor beta chain. The sample originates from a study of blood T cell repertoires in COVID-19. At the level of the study: Collection of acute and convalescent COVID-19 samples took place in the United States, Italy and Spain. T cells, B-cell-depleted T cells, or PBMCs provided the cDNA or gDNA that served as material.

Authors' analysis steps: It was from reference gene primer amplification that nucleated cell counts were estimated. The assay was immunoSEQ multiplex PCR, and TCRdb's table has in-frame clones only and misses some. V and J calls and clone size follow that table, whereas D and trimming were derived from the DNA. The sample carries fewer than 70,000 clones, around 80% recorded once. The V gene's germline CDR1 is LNHNV and CDR2 YYDKDF (reference sequence). Trimming at V came to 4 bases and at J to 1 base, leaving 5 bases not matched to a gene. The CDR3 has 15 residues. This TCR was sampled from a human donor in a cohort sampled during active COVID-19. J is TRBJ2-7 and V is TRBV15, with 9 bases matching TRBD2. The sample comprised peripheral blood. As DNA, the CDR3 is TGTGCCACCAGCATTTCGGCGGGAGGGTCCTACGAGCAGTACTTC. This translates into CATSISAGGSYEQYF.